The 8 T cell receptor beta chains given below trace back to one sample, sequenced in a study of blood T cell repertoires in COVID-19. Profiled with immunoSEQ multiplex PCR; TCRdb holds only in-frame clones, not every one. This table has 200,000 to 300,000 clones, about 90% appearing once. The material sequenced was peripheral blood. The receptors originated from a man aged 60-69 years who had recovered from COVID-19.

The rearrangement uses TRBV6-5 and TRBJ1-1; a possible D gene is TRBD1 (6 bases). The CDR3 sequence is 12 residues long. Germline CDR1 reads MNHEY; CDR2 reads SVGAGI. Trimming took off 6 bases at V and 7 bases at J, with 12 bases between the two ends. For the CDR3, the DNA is TGTGCCAGCAGGGGGGCAGGGTTTGAAGCTTTCTTT. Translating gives CASRGAGFEAFF.

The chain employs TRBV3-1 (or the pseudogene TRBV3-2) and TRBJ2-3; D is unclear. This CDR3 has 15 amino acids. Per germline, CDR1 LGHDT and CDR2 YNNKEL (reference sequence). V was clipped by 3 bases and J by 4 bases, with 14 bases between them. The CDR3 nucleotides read TGTGCCAGCAGCCAGAGAGCAGCGAAGGCAGATACGCAGTATTTT. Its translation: CASSQRAAKADTQYF.

The CDR3 nucleotides are TGTGCCAGCAGGCGGACAACGGGGGTGGGCTATGGCTACACCTTC. Amino acid sequence: CASRRTTGVGYGYTF. The chain employs TRBV6-4 and TRBJ1-2; TRBD1 is a possible D gene (5 bases). The CDR3 sequence is 15 residues long. Trimming removed 6 bases from V and 4 bases from J, with 18 bases in between. In germline, CDR1 is MRHNA, CDR2 SNTAGT.

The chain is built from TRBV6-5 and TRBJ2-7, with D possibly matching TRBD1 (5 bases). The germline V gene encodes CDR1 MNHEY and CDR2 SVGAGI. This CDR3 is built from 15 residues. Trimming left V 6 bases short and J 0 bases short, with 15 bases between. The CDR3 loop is CASSRNFGASYEQYF. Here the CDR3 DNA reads TGTGCCAGCAGCCGAAATTTTGGGGCCTCCTACGAGCAGTACTTC.

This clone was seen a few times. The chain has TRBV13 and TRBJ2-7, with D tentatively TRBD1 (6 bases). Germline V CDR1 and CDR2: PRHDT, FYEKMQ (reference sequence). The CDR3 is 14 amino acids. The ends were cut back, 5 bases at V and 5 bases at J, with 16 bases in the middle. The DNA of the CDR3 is TGTGCCAGCAGCAGTTCGAGGGGGTCGAACGAGCAGTACTTC. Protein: CASSSSRGSNEQYF.

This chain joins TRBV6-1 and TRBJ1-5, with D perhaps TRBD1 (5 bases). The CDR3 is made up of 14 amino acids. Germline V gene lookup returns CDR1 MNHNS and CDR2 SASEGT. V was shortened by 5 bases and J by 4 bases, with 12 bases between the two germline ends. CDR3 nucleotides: TGTGCCAGCAGTTCCGGAACAGGTAATCAGCCCCAGCATTTT. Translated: CASSSGTGNQPQHF.

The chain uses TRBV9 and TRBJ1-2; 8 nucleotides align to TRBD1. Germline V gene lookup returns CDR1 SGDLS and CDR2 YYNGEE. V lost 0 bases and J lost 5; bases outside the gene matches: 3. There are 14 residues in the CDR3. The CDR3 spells CASSVGGQVYGYTF. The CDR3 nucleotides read TGTGCCAGCAGCGTAGGGGGACAGGTTTATGGCTACACCTTC.

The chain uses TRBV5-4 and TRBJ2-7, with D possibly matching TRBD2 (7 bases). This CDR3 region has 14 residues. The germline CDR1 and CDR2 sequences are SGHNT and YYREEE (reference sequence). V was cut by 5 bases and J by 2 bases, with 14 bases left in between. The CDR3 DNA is TGTGCCAGCAGAACGGGGGGCTCAACCTACGAGCAGTACTTC. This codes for CASRTGGSTYEQYF.